Below, one TCR beta chain is given with its context. The record originates from a study of blood T cell repertoires in COVID-19. The germline gives CDR1 MNHEY, CDR2 SMNVEV (reference sequence). The V gene end was trimmed by 7 bases and the J gene end by 1 base; junction bases not matched to a gene: 10. This CDR3 region has 16 residues. Produced via immunoSEQ multiplex PCR; TCRdb's table is partial and in-frame only. The sample has around 69,000 clones; 80% to 85% are singletons. V gene TRBV27 combines with J gene TRBJ1-5, with TRBD1 matching over 7 bases. The TCR comes from a man aged 50-59 years with active COVID-19. Sequencing was performed on peripheral blood. CDR3 coding DNA: TGTGCCAGCAAGGATCTGGGCAGGGGGAGCAATCAGCCCCAGCATTTT. Its translation is CASKDLGRGSNQPQHF.